This T cell receptor (beta chain) derives from a study of shared clonotypes between healthy human individuals. On the study more broadly: The donor pool was made up of two women and three men aged 18 to 49. Used for every donor were three CD4 naive, three CD4 memory, two CD8 naive and one CD8 memory plate.

Per germline, CDR1 LNHDA and CDR2 SQIVND (reference sequence). The CDR3 runs 15 residues. V was clipped by 9 bases and J by 2 bases, with 14 bases between them. The split of CD4+ cells yielded CD45RA+ naive and CD45RA-negative memory subsets. General study points: Tissue TCR repertoires likely differ from these blood-only repertoires.

Here immunoSEQ multiplex PCR was the method, and the copy in TCRdb shows in-frame clones only, minus some. The table has some 550,000 clones, approximately 97% seen once. Regarding this clone: Its specificity is not known.

This chain links TRBV19 with TRBJ2-6, with unresolved D. The sample consisted of naive CD4+ T cells sorted from blood. Subset indicated: CD45RA+ positively selected. This receptor was identified in a woman under 40 in good health. CDR3 loop: CASQTSRTGANVLTF. CDR3 bases: TGTGCCAGCCAAACATCAAGGACTGGGGCCAACGTCCTGACTTTC.